The T cell receptor (beta chain) described here comes from a study of blood T cells in healthy people across ages. Study outcomes and limitations: Using unsorted PBMCs precluded a conclusive naive versus antigen-experienced comparison.

This CDR3 is 15 amino acids long. Germline-derived CDR1 and CDR2 are SGHRS and YFSETQ. For the second PCR, which ran for about 6 to 12 cycles, a sample-barcoded 5' primer and a J-beta primer mix were used. TCRdb re-called the 5' RACE reads through MiXCR, storing one row per CDR3 protein. The sample carries around 800,000 distinct CDR3 sequences, 46% recorded once. This clonotype was seen repeatedly, ten times or more. Its antigen is undetermined. The clonotype was recovered from an elderly man in good health. Material for sequencing was blood. V gene TRBV5-1 combines with J gene TRBJ2-5, with TRBD1 matching over 8 bases. The DNA end is more similar to TRBJ2-7, so the J call may be wrong. The CDR3 DNA reads as TGCGCCAGCAGCTTATCGACAGGGGCGATGGGCGAGCAGTACTTC. Translating it yields CASSLSTGAMGEQYF.